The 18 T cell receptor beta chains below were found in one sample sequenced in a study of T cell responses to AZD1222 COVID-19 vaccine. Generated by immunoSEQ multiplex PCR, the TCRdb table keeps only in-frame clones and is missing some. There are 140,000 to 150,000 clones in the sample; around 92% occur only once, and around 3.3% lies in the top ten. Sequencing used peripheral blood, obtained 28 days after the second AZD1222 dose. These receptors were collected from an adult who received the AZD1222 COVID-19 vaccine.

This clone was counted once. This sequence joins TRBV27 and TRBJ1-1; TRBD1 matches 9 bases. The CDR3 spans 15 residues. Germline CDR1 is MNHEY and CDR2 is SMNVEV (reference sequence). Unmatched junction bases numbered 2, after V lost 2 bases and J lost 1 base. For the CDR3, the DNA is TGTGCCAGCAGTTTACTGGGACAGGGGAACACTGAAGCTTTCTTT. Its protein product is CASSLLGQGNTEAFF.

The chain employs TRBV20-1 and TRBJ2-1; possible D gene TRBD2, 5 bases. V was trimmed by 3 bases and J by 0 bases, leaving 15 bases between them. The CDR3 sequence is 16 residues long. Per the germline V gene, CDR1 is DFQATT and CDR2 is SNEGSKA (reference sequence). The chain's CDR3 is CSASPRLAISYNEQFF. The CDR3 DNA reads TGCAGTGCTAGTCCCCGATTAGCGATCTCCTACAATGAGCAGTTCTTC.

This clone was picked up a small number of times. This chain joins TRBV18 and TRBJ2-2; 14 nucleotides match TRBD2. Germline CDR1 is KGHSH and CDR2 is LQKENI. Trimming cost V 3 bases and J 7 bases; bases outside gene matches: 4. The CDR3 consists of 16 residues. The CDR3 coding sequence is TGTGCCAGCTCACCGGGACTAGCGGGAGCGGTCGGGGAGCTGTTTTTT. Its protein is CASSPGLAGAVGELFF.

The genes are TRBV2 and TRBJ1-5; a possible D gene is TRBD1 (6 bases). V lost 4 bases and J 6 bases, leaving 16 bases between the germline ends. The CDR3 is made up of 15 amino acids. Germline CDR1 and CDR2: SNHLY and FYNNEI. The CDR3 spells CASSGYRVISQPQHF. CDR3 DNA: TGTGCCAGCAGTGGGTACAGGGTAATAAGTCAGCCCCAGCATTTT.

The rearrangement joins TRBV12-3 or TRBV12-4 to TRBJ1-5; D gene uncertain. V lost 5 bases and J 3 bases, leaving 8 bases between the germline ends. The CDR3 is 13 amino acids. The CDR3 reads CASSQRSNQPQHF. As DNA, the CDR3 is TGTGCCAGCAGTCAAAGATCCAATCAGCCCCAGCATTTT.

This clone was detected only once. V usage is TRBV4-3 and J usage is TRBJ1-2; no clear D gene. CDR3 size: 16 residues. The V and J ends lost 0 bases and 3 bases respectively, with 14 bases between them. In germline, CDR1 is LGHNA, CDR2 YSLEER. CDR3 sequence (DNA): TGCGCCAGCAGCCAAGATCTTAAGGAATACCACTATGGCTACACCTTC. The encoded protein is CASSQDLKEYHYGYTF.

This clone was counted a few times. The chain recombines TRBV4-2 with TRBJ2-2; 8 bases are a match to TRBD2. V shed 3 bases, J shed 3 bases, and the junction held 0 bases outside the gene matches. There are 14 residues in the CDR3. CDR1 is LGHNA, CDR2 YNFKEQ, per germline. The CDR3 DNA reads TGTGCCAGCAGCCAGCGGGAGGACACCGGGGAGCTGTTTTTT. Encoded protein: CASSQREDTGELFF.

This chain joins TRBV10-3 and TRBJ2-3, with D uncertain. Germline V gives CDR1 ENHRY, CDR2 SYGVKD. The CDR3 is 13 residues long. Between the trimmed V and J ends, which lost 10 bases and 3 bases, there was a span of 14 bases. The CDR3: CATLANGTDTQYF. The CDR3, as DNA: TGTGCCACCCTGGCCAATGGGACAGATACGCAGTATTTT.

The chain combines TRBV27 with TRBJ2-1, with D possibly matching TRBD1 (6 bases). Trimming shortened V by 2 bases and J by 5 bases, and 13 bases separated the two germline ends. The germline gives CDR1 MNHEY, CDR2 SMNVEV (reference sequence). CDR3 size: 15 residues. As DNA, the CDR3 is TGTGCCAGCAGTTTAGGTCCCAGGGGAGACAATGAGCAGTTCTTC. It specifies CASSLGPRGDNEQFF.

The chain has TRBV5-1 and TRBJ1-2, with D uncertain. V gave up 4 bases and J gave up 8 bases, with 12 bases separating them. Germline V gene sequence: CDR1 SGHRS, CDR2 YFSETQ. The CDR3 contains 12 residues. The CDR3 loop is CASSEPLLGYTF. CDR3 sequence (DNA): TGCGCCAGCAGCGAGCCCCTACTAGGCTACACCTTC.

CDR3 DNA: TGTGCCAGTAGTATTTTCGCGAGGAACAATCAGCCCCAGCATTTT. This codes for CASSIFARNNQPQHF. The chain recombines TRBV19 with TRBJ1-5; D unclear. V lost 3 bases, J lost 3 bases, and 12 bases lay in between. The CDR3 extends over 15 amino acids. Germline loops: CDR1 LNHDA, CDR2 SQIVND (reference sequence).

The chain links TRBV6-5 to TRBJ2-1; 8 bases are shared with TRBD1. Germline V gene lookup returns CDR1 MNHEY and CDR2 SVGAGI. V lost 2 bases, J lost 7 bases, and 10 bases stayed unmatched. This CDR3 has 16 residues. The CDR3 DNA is TGTGCCAGCAGTTACGGATCAGGGGGCGTCTCAAATGAGCAGTTCTTC. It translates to CASSYGSGGVSNEQFF.

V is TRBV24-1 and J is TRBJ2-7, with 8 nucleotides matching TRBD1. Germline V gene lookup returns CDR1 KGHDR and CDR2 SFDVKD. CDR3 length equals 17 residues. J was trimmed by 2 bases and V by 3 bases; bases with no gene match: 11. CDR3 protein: CATSDTPGTGETYEQYF. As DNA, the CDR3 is TGTGCCACCAGTGATACACCGGGGACAGGTGAGACCTACGAGCAGTACTTC.

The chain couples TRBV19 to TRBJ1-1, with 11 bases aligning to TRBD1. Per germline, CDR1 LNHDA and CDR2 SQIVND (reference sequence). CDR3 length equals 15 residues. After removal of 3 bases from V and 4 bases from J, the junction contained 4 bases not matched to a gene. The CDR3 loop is CASSIRTGGITEAFF. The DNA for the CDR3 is TGTGCCAGTAGTATCCGGACAGGGGGCATCACTGAAGCTTTCTTT. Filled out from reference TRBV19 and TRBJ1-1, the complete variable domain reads DGGITQSPKYLFRKEGQNVTLSCEQNLNHDAMYWYRQDPGQGLRLIYYSQIVNDFQKGDIAEGYSVSREKKESFPLTVTSAQKNPTAFYLCASSIRTGGITEAFFGQGTRLTVV.

The CDR3 DNA is TGCGCCAGCAGCCCACAATACAACGCAAGGGATAATGAGCAGTTCTTC. This encodes CASSPQYNARDNEQFF. The chain links TRBV5-1 to TRBJ2-1; D not certain. The germline CDR1 and CDR2 sequences are SGHRS and YFSETQ. CDR3 length: 16 amino acids. V shed 4 bases and J shed 7 bases, with 21 bases lying between them. The full variable domain, rest sourced from reference TRBV5-1 and TRBJ2-1, is KAGVTQTPRYLIKTRGQQVTLSCSPISGHRSVSWYQQTPGQGLQFLFEYFSETQRNKGNFPGRFSGRQFSNSRSEMNVSTLELGDSALYLCASSPQYNARDNEQFFGPGTRLTVL.

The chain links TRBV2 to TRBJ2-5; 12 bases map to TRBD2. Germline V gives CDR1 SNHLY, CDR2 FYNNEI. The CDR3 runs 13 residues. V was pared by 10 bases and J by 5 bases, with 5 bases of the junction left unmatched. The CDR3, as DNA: TGTGCCACCACTAGCGGGAGGTTCGAGACCCAGTACTTC. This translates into CATTSGRFETQYF.

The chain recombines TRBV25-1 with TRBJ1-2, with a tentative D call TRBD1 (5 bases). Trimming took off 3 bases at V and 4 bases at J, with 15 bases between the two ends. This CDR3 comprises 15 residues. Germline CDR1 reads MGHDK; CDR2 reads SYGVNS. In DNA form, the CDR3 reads TGTGCCAGCAGTGAGGGGGGAGGGAAGGGCTATGGCTACACCTTC. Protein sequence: CASSEGGGKGYGYTF.

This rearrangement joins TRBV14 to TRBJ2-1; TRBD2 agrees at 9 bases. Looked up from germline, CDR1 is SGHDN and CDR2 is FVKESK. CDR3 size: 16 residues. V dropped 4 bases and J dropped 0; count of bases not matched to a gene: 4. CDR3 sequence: CASSLFSGSSYNEQFF. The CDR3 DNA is TGTGCCAGCAGCCTTTTTAGCGGGAGCTCCTACAATGAGCAGTTCTTC.